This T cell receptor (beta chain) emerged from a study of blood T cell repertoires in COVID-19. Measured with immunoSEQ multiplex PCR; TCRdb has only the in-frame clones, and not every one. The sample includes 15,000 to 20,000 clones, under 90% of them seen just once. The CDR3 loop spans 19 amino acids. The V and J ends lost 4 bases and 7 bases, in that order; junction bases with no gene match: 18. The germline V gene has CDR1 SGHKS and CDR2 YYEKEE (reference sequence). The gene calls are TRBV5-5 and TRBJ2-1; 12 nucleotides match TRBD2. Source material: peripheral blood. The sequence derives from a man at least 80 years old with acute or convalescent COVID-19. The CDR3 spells CASSPRTSGAPRGRNEQFF. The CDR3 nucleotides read TGTGCCAGCAGCCCACGGACTAGCGGGGCCCCGCGGGGGCGTAATGAGCAGTTCTTC.